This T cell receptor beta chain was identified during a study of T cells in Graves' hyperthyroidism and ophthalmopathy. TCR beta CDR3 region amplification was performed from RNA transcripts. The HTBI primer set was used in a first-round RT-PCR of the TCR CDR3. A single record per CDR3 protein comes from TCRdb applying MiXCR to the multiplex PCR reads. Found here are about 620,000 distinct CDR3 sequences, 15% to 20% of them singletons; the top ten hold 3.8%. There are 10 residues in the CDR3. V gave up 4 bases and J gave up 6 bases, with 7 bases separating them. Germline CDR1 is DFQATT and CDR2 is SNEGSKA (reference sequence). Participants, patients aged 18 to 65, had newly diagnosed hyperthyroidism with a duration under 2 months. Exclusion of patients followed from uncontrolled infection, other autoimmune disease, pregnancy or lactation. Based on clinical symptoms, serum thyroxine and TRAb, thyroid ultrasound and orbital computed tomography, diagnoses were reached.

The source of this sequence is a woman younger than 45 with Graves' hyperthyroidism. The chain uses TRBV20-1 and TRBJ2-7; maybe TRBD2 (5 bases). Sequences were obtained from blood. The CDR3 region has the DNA TGCAGTGCTATAGCGAGCGAGCAGTACTTC. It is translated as CSAIASEQYF.